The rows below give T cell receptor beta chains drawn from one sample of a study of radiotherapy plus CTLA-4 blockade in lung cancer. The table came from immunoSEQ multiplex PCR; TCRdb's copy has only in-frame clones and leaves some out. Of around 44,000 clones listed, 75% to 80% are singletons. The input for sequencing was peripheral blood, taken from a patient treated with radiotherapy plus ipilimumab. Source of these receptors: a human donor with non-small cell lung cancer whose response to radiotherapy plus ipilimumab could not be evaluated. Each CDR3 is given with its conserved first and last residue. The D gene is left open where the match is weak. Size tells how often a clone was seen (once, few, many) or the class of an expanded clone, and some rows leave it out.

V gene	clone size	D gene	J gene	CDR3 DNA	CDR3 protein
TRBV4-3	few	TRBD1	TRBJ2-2	TGCGCCAGCAGCCAACCAAACAGGGGGCTGTCGGCCGGGGAGCTGTTTTTT	CASSQPNRGLSAGELFF
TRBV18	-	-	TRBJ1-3	TGTGCCAGCTCACCGGCAGGGGCGGGAAACACCATATATTTT	CASSPAGAGNTIYF
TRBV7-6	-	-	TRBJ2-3	TGTGCCAGCAGCCTTCAGGGGGGTACAGATACGCAGTATTTT	CASSLQGGTDTQYF
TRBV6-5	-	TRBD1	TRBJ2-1	TGTGCCAGCAGTTTTGACAGGGACAATGAGCAGTTCTTC	CASSFDRDNEQFF
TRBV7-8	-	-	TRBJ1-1	TGTGCCAGCAGCTTACGACAGCCCCTCACTGAAGCTTTCTTT	CASSLRQPLTEAFF
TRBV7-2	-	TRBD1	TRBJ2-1	TGTGCCAGCAGCTCCAGGGGGCAAGGCTACAATGAGCAGTTCTTC	CASSSRGQGYNEQFF
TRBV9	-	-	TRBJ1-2	TGTGCCAGCAGCAGCCGGGGCAGGGGTAACTATGGCTACACCTTC	CASSSRGRGNYGYTF
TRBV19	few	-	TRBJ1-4	TGTGCCAGTAGTCTAGGGGCTGATGAAAAACTGTTTTTT	CASSLGADEKLFF
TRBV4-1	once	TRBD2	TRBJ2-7	TGCGCCAGCAGCCTCGGGACTAGCGGGAGTGCTGGTGGGGCGTACGAGCAGTACTTC	CASSLGTSGSAGGAYEQYF
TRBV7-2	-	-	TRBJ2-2	TGTGCCAGCAGCAGATATAGCACCGGGGAGCTGTTTTTT	CASSRYSTGELFF
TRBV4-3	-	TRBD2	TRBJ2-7	TGCGCCAGCAGCCAAGATAGCGGGAGCTCCTACGAGCAGTACTTC	CASSQDSGSSYEQYF
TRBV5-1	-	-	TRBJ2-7	TGCGCCAGCAGAGGGGTATCCGAGCAGTACTTC	CASRGVSEQYF
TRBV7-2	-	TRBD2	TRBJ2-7	TGTGCCAGCAGCTTAGGCCTAGCGGGAACTGTTAGGCTCTACGAGCAGTACTTC	CASSLGLAGTVRLYEQYF
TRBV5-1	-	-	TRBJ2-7	TGCGCCAGCAGCTACAGGGCCTACGAGCAGTACTTC	CASSYRAYEQYF
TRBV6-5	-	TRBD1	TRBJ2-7	TGTGCCAGCAGTCCCGACAGGGGCCAATACGAGCAGTACTTC	CASSPDRGQYEQYF
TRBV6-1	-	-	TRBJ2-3	TGTGCCAGCAAGCGGGACAATCTCGCAGATACGCAGTATTTT	CASKRDNLADTQYF
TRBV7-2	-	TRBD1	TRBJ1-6	TGTGCCAGCAGCTTAACAGGGGCCTTCTATAATTCACCCCTCCACTTT	CASSLTGAFYNSPLHF
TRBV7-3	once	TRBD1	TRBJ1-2	TGTGCCAGCAGCCCGGGACAGGGGAATGGCTACACCTTC	CASSPGQGNGYTF
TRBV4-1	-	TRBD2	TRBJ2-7	TGCGCCAGCAGCCCCGGGAACCTAGCGGGGGTCTCCTACGAGCAGTACTTC	CASSPGNLAGVSYEQYF
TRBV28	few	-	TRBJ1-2	TGTGCCAGCAGTCCCAGGGGCGCCTACTATGGCTACACCTTC	CASSPRGAYYGYTF
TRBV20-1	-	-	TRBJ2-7	TGCAGTGCTTGGAGGTCCGGGGAGCAGTACTTC	CSAWRSGEQYF
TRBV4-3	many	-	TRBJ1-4	TGCGCCAGCAGCCAAGCGTCGAGGGCAAACGGGAGAGAAAAACTGTTTTTT	CASSQASRANGREKLFF
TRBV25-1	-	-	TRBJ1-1	TGTGCCAGCAGTGAAGAGGGAGGGGAAGCTTTCTTT	CASSEEGGEAFF
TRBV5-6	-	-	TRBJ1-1	TGTGCCAGCAGCTTGGGGGGGGGCGCGGCTTTCTTT	CASSLGGGAAFF
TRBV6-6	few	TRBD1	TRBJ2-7	TGTGCCAGCAGTTACGTCGAGGGACAGGGCTACTTC	CASSYVEGQGYF
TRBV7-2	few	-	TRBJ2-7	TGTGCCAGCAGCTTAGCGTACGGGTGGTACGAGCAGTACTTC	CASSLAYGWYEQYF
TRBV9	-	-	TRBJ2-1	TGTGCCAGCAGCGTATTCCCCGAAGCCGGTGAGCAGTTCTTC	CASSVFPEAGEQFF
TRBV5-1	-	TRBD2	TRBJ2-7	TGCGCCAGCAGCTTGAATGGGGGGGTCTACGAGCAGTACTTC	CASSLNGGVYEQYF
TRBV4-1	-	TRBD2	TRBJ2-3	TGCGCCAGCAGCCATACCCCTCTAGCGGGGGACACAGATACGCAGTATTTT	CASSHTPLAGDTDTQYF
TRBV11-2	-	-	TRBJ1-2	TGTGCCAGCAGCCCCTCGCGGGGCGCTTGGGGCTACACCTTC	CASSPSRGAWGYTF
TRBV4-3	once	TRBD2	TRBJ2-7	TGCGCCAGCAGCCAAGTTTCAGCTAGCGGAGTATACGAGCAGTACTTC	CASSQVSASGVYEQYF
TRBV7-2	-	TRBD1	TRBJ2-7	TGTGCCAGCAGCTATAGACAGGGCGGTTCCTACGAGCAGTACTTC	CASSYRQGGSYEQYF
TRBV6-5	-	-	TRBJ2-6	TGTGCCAGCGCTAAGACACGCTCTGGGGCCAACGTCCTGACTTTC	CASAKTRSGANVLTF
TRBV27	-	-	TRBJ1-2	TGTGCCAGCAGTTTTGGGGGGTCCGGGGCAGGCTACACCTTC	CASSFGGSGAGYTF